This TCR beta chain was profiled in a study of T cell clonotyping in hematopoietic cell transplantation. Germline V CDR1 and CDR2: KGHSY, FQNENV. The CDR3 runs 14 residues. V was pared by 3 bases and J by 7 bases, with 13 bases between. With respect to this clone: Its antigen is unidentified.

Study observations and caveats: After transplant, recipient diversity fell while pathologically expanded clonotypes grew through day 180.

Libraries were prepared by immunoSEQ multiplex PCR; TCRdb keeps only in-frame clonotypes and omits some of them. Of approximately 14,000 clones in the sample, 80% to 90% were seen once. V and J are TRBV16 and TRBJ2-1, with a possible D match to TRBD1 (6 bases). This TCR was sampled from a male patient aged 45-60 years who had an allogeneic stem cell transplant from an unrelated donor, so T cells may come from the graft donor. Some clones in this sample may be carry-over from other donors' samples. The sequences come from PBMCs, collected 100 days after allogeneic stem cell transplant. CDR3 sequence: CASSQLQGWNEQFF. CDR3 DNA sequence: TGTGCCAGCAGCCAGCTACAGGGTTGGAATGAGCAGTTCTTC.